The 24 T cell receptor beta chains reported below all come from one sample, sequenced in a study of early T cells in non-severe SARS-CoV-2 infection. TCRdb used MiXCR to reprocess the 5' RACE reads, holding one entry per CDR3 protein. The table lists around 58,000 distinct CDR3 sequences, just under 15% of them singletons, with 9% to 10% in the top ten. The starting material was whole blood, obtained at baseline. These receptors originate from an adult who was a healthcare worker with PCR-confirmed SARS-CoV-2 infection or an uninfected control (not recorded which).

This clonotype has just a few counts. The CDR3: CASSVDGAGRRSGELFF. The CDR3 DNA reads as TGTGCCAGTAGCGTGGATGGGGCGGGGCGGCGGTCCGGGGAGCTGTTTTTT. The genes are TRBV19 and TRBJ2-2; weak D call: TRBD2 (6 bases). CDR3 size: 17 residues. Germline V CDR1 and CDR2: LNHDA, SQIVND (reference sequence). V lost 6 bases, J lost 6 bases, and 23 bases lay in between.

The sample holds a few counts of this clonotype. This chain joins TRBV6-1 and TRBJ1-2, with D possibly being TRBD1 (6 bases). Germline loops: CDR1 MNHNS, CDR2 SASEGT. The CDR3 consists of 16 residues. Trimming took 2 bases from V and 8 from J, leaving 21 bases between them. The CDR3 DNA reads as TGTGCCAGCAGTGAATCCCTTCAACAGGGTAAAAAAGGCTACACCTTC. It yields the protein CASSESLQQGKKGYTF.

V usage is TRBV6-4 and J usage is TRBJ2-3; 10 bases align to TRBD2. The germline CDR1 and CDR2 sequences are MRHNA and SNTAGT. This CDR3 has 15 amino acids. Trimming removed 3 bases from V and 1 base from J; junction bases left unmatched: 1. The CDR3 DNA reads TGTGCCAGCAGTGAGGGGACTAGCGGCACAGATACGCAGTATTTT. It yields the protein CASSEGTSGTDTQYF.

V and J are TRBV6-5 and TRBJ2-2; D not certain. V was cut by 6 bases and J by 2 bases, with 10 bases left in between. The CDR3 covers 14 residues. Germline V gene lookup returns CDR1 MNHEY and CDR2 SVGAGI. DNA for the CDR3: TGTGCCAGCAGAACGGACGAAAACACCGGGGAGCTGTTTTTT. It encodes CASRTDENTGELFF.

This clonotype was recorded many times. V usage is TRBV20-1 and J usage is TRBJ1-5; D might be TRBD1 (5 bases). Germline V gene sequence: CDR1 DFQATT, CDR2 SNEGSKA (reference sequence). The CDR3 is 15 residues long. V lost 6 bases to trimming and J lost 0 bases, with 15 bases between them. CDR3 coding DNA: TGCAGTGCCGTGGACTGGACATATAGCAATCAGCCCCAGCATTTT. It encodes CSAVDWTYSNQPQHF.

The rearrangement joins TRBV7-9 to TRBJ2-1, with D maybe TRBD2 (6 bases). This CDR3 comprises 14 residues. Germline CDR1 and CDR2: SEHNR and FQNEAQ (reference sequence). V gave up 5 bases and J gave up 8 bases, with 16 bases separating them. CDR3 nucleotide sequence: TGTGCCAGCAGCCCTCCGGGAGTCCTCGATGAGCAGTTCTTC. This sequence encodes CASSPPGVLDEQFF.

The chain links TRBV6-5 to TRBJ2-7; 7 bases map to TRBD2. V was pared by 10 bases and J by 6 bases, with 18 bases of the junction left unmatched. CDR1 and CDR2 from the germline V gene are MNHEY and SVGAGI. There are 15 residues in the CDR3. The chain's CDR3 is CATRLADERRGEQYF. Here the CDR3 DNA reads TGTGCCACCCGACTAGCAGATGAGCGGAGGGGCGAGCAGTACTTC.

This clonotype was recorded at least ten times. This CDR3 is CASSSLGGAADTGELFF. CDR3 nucleotide sequence: TGTGCCAGCAGCTCCCTTGGGGGGGCCGCGGACACCGGGGAGCTGTTTTTT. This chain joins TRBV7-9 and TRBJ2-2; a possible D gene is TRBD2 (7 bases). CDR3 size: 17 residues. Trimming shortened V by 4 bases and J by 3 bases, and 18 bases separated the two germline ends. CDR1 is SEHNR, CDR2 FQNEAQ, per germline (reference sequence).

The chain has TRBV11-2 and TRBJ1-5, with unresolved D. CDR3 length equals 14 residues. Per the germline V gene, CDR1 is SGHAT and CDR2 is FQNNGV. Trimming removed 1 base from V and 6 bases from J, with 10 bases in between. The CDR3 DNA reads TGTGCCAGCAGCTTAGCGGGGAGACGTCAGCCCCAGCATTTT. Translated: CASSLAGRRQPQHF. Full variable domain (missing parts from reference TRBV11-2 and TRBJ1-5): EAGVAQSPRYKIIEKRQSVAFWCNPISGHATLYWYQQILGQGPKLLIQFQNNGVVDDSQLPKDRFSAERLKGVDSTLKIQPAKLEDSAVYLCASSLAGRRQPQHFGDGTRLSIL.

This clonotype was detected ten times or more. V usage is TRBV6-5 and J usage is TRBJ2-1; D is unclear. Trimming removed 7 bases at V and 5 bases at J, with 9 bases between. Germline V lookup: CDR1 MNHEY, CDR2 SVGAGI. This CDR3 contains 12 residues. CDR3 protein: CASMWGNNEQFF. In DNA form, the CDR3 reads TGTGCCAGCATGTGGGGAAACAATGAGCAGTTCTTC.

V is TRBV27 and J is TRBJ1-2; tentative D call: TRBD1 (5 bases). The length of the CDR3 is 15 residues. The germline gives CDR1 MNHEY, CDR2 SMNVEV (reference sequence). V shed 2 bases and J shed 0 bases, with 10 bases lying between them. The CDR3 reads CASSLRGASNYGYTF. CDR3 nucleotide sequence: TGTGCCAGCAGTTTACGGGGCGCCTCTAACTATGGCTACACCTTC.

The sample holds many counts of this clonotype. The V and J genes are TRBV5-1 and TRBJ2-7, with D perhaps matching TRBD1 (6 bases). Trimming removed 4 bases at V and 6 bases at J, with 17 bases between. Germline V gene sequence: CDR1 SGHRS, CDR2 YFSETQ. This CDR3 is 14 amino acids long. The CDR3 region has the DNA TGCGCCAGCAGCAAGAACAGGGATCGAAGCGAGCAGTACTTC. Translation gives CASSKNRDRSEQYF.

This clonotype was counted ten times or more. Compared with germline, one end of the junction differs, possibly owing to a read error. The genes are TRBV7-9 and TRBJ1-1, with D uncertain. The germline CDR1 and CDR2 sequences are SEHNR and FQNEAQ (reference sequence). This CDR3 contains 10 residues. As DNA, the CDR3 is TGTGCCAGCACCTTAACTGAAGCTTTCTTT. This sequence encodes CASTLTEAFF.

For the CDR3, the DNA is TGTGCCAGCAGCCCCGTCGGTCTTCGGAACACCGGGGAGCTGTTTTTT. Translating it yields CASSPVGLRNTGELFF. The chain couples TRBV3-1 to TRBJ2-2; no clear D. CDR1 and CDR2 (germline): LGHDT, YNNKEL (reference sequence). The CDR3 consists of 16 residues. Trimming left V 4 bases short and J 1 base short, with 13 bases between.

This clonotype was counted at least ten times. This sequence joins TRBV5-1 and TRBJ2-7; 7 bases agree with TRBD1. J lost 1 base, V lost 0 bases, and 7 bases had no gene match. The CDR3 consists of 16 residues. Germline lookup yields CDR1 SGHRS and CDR2 YFSETQ. In nucleotides, the CDR3 is TGCGCCAGCAGCTTGGTTATAGTGGGACAGTCCTACGAGCAGTACTTC. Protein: CASSLVIVGQSYEQYF.

This clonotype was detected ten times or more. V gene TRBV29-1 combines with J gene TRBJ2-1, with D possibly matching TRBD2 (5 bases). Deletions cut 8 bases from V and 9 bases from J, with 14 bases between. CDR1 and CDR2 (germline): SQVTM, ANQGSEA. CDR3 length equals 11 residues. The CDR3 region is CSTGESGEQFF. The CDR3 coding sequence is TGCAGCACCGGGGAATCTGGTGAGCAGTTCTTC.

This clonotype occurred a few times. The chain joins TRBV6-2 or TRBV6-3 to TRBJ2-7; possibly TRBD1 or TRBD2 for D (5 bases each). The CDR3 is made up of 15 amino acids. V was cut by 8 bases and J by 3 bases, with 20 bases left in between. Germline CDR1 reads MNHEY; CDR2 reads SVGEGT. CDR3 nucleotide sequence: TGTGCCAGCCGGTATTTGGGTCAGGGAGACTACGAGCAGTACTTC. Its protein product is CASRYLGQGDYEQYF.

At least ten counts were recorded for this clonotype. The V gene is TRBV20-1, the J gene TRBJ2-2; possible D gene TRBD1, 5 bases. Germline CDR1 reads DFQATT; CDR2 reads SNEGSKA (reference sequence). This CDR3 is 14 amino acids long. V was shortened by 2 bases and J by 5 bases, with 12 bases between the two germline ends. CDR3 nucleotides: TGCAGTGCTAGACCAGCAGGGATTACCGGGGAGCTGTTTTTT. It yields the protein CSARPAGITGELFF.

This clonotype was detected ten times or more. This chain joins TRBV20-1 and TRBJ2-2; 10 bases fit TRBD2. This CDR3 has 15 residues. The germline gives CDR1 DFQATT, CDR2 SNEGSKA (reference sequence). Trimming cost V 0 bases and J 3 bases; bases outside gene matches: 1. The CDR3 nucleotides read TGCAGTGCTAGAGATCTAGCGGGAGACACCGGGGAGCTGTTTTTT. It specifies CSARDLAGDTGELFF.

V usage is TRBV18 and J usage is TRBJ2-4; D is possibly TRBD1 or TRBD2 (5 bases each). Germline assignment: CDR1 KGHSH and CDR2 LQKENI. The CDR3 spans 13 residues. The V gene lost 1 base and the J gene lost 8 bases, with 9 bases spanning the gap. The CDR3 DNA sequence: TGTGCCAGCTCACCACAGCAGGGAGACATTCAGTACTTC. Translating it yields CASSPQQGDIQYF.

The chain combines TRBV7-8 with TRBJ2-2, with 10 bases fitting TRBD1. The germline V gene encodes CDR1 SGHVS and CDR2 FQNEAQ. V trimming: 0 bases; J trimming: 4 bases; junction bases outside the gene matches: 5. There are 17 residues in the CDR3. This CDR3 reads CASSLAKGTGVTGELFF. The CDR3 DNA sequence: TGTGCCAGCAGCTTAGCTAAGGGGACAGGGGTCACCGGGGAGCTGTTTTTT.

The CDR3 DNA sequence: TGTGCCAGCAGTAACCAGGGGGGCCATGGCTACACCTTC. Translating it yields CASSNQGGHGYTF. The chain recombines TRBV27 with TRBJ1-2, with 7 bases that match TRBD1. The V segment lost 5 bases and the J segment 6 bases; nucleotides outside the gene matches: 6. The CDR3 length is 13 residues. The germline V gene encodes CDR1 MNHEY and CDR2 SMNVEV (reference sequence).

This clonotype was detected only a few times. The J gene is TRBJ2-3, the V gene TRBV3-1; D is uncertain. With 5 bases removed from V and 0 bases from J, the gap between germline ends came to 6 bases. The germline CDR1 and CDR2 sequences are LGHDT and YNNKEL (reference sequence). CDR3 size: 13 residues. This CDR3 reads CASSGPSTDTQYF. The CDR3 DNA reads as TGTGCCAGCAGCGGACCTAGCACAGATACGCAGTATTTT.

This clonotype was seen a few times. The V and J genes are TRBV12-3 or TRBV12-4 and TRBJ2-5, with no clear D. V lost 3 bases and J lost 3, with 11 bases in between. This CDR3 has 14 amino acids. The CDR3 loop reads CASSFMGREETQYF. The CDR3 bases are TGTGCCAGCAGTTTTATGGGCAGAGAAGAGACCCAGTACTTC.